The 12 T cell receptor beta chains given below trace back to one sample, sequenced in a study of shared clonotypes between healthy human individuals. The repertoire was sequenced with immunoSEQ multiplex PCR; TCRdb's copy has only in-frame clones and lacks some. The sample lists about 300,000 clones; about 74% were seen once. Sequencing input: memory CD4+ T cells sorted from blood. Subset described: CD45RA-negative fraction. These receptors came from a man aged 25-40 years in good health.

The chain is built from TRBV6-6 and TRBJ2-7; maybe TRBD1 (6 bases). Trimming removed 5 bases at V and 13 bases at J, with 18 bases between. CDR1 is MNHNY, CDR2 SVGAGI, per germline (reference sequence). This CDR3 comprises 12 residues. The CDR3 sequence is CASSEQTGLLYF. Written as DNA, the CDR3 is TGTGCCAGCAGTGAGCAGACAGGTCTTTTATACTTC.

The chain couples TRBV7-8 to TRBJ1-3, with unresolved D. CDR1 is SGHVS and CDR2 is FQNEAQ in the germline V gene. The ends were cut back, 5 bases at V and 0 bases at J, with 8 bases in the middle. CDR3 length equals 14 residues. For the CDR3, the DNA is TGTGCCAGCAGCCCTCTGCGCTCTGGAAACACCATATATTTT. Translating gives CASSPLRSGNTIYF.

This clone was seen only once. The V call is TRBV19, the J call TRBJ2-2; D is unclear. Trimming shortened V by 6 bases and J by 2 bases, and 10 bases separated the two germline ends. Looked up from germline, CDR1 is LNHDA and CDR2 is SQIVND (reference sequence). The CDR3 runs to 14 residues. CDR3 protein: CASRLTANTGELFF. CDR3 coding DNA: TGTGCCAGTAGGCTCACAGCCAACACCGGGGAGCTGTTTTTT.

The genes are TRBV7-6 and TRBJ2-5; possibly TRBD2 for D (5 bases). The V end lost 1 base, the J end lost 1 base, and 19 bases lay between the germline ends. This CDR3 comprises 18 residues. Germline V gene lookup returns CDR1 SGHVS and CDR2 FNYEAQ. CDR3 DNA sequence: TGTGCCAGCAGCTTAGGTGGCCTGAGAGGGAGTGGCCAAGAGACCCAGTACTTC. This encodes CASSLGGLRGSGQETQYF.

This clone was picked up many times. The V call is TRBV5-6, the J call TRBJ2-5; D unresolved. Between the trimmed V and J ends, which lost 1 base and 4 bases, there was a span of 2 bases. The CDR3 is 11 amino acids. Germline V CDR1 and CDR2: SGHDT, YYEEEE. The CDR3 DNA sequence: TGTGCCAGCAGCTTGAGAGAGACCCAGTACTTC. Protein: CASSLRETQYF. Using reference TRBV5-6 and TRBJ2-5 for the parts outside the CDR3, the full variable domain is DAGVTQSPTHLIKTRGQQVTLRCSPKSGHDTVSWYQQALGQGPQFIFQYYEEEERQRGNFPDRFSGHQFPNYSSELNVNALLLGDSALYLCASSLRETQYFGPGTRLLVL.

The chain joins TRBV6-6 to TRBJ1-1; weak D call: TRBD1 (5 bases). V was cut by 7 bases and J by 1 base, with 10 bases left in between. The CDR3 covers 13 residues. Germline CDR1 and CDR2: MNHNY and SVGAGI (reference sequence). The CDR3 DNA sequence: TGTGCCAGCAAACCGGGGCAGAACACTGAAGCTTTCTTT. This codes for CASKPGQNTEAFF.

This clone was counted a few times. CDR3 protein: CASSMAGVNTEAFF. The DNA of the CDR3 is TGTGCCAGTAGTATGGCAGGGGTGAACACTGAAGCTTTCTTT. The gene calls are TRBV19 and TRBJ1-1, with D perhaps matching TRBD1 (6 bases). The germline V gene encodes CDR1 LNHDA and CDR2 SQIVND (reference sequence). This CDR3 region has 14 residues. With 3 bases removed from V and 0 bases from J, the gap between germline ends came to 8 bases.

In the case of this clone: Additional DNA sequences in this sample encode the identical CDR3. The J gene is TRBJ1-3, the V gene TRBV9; D unclear. V was clipped by 0 bases and J by 1 base, with 8 bases between them. Germline CDR1 and CDR2: SGDLS and YYNGEE. The CDR3 runs to 15 residues. The CDR3 DNA reads TGTGCCAGCAGCGTAGTGGGGTCATCTGGAAACACCATATATTTT. Translation: CASSVVGSSGNTIYF.

This clone came up a few times. The V gene is TRBV15, the J gene TRBJ1-4, with 9 positions matching TRBD1. Unmatched junction bases numbered 8, after V lost 5 bases and J lost 7 bases. This CDR3 spans 15 amino acids. Germline CDR1 is LNHNV and CDR2 is YYDKDF (reference sequence). The CDR3 coding sequence is TGTGCCACCAGCGGGGTTGGACAGGGGCGTGAAAAACTGTTTTTT. Amino acids: CATSGVGQGREKLFF. Filled out from reference TRBV15 and TRBJ1-4, the complete variable domain reads DAMVIQNPRYQVTQFGKPVTLSCSQTLNHNVMYWYQQKSSQAPKLLFHYYDKDFNNEADTPDNFQSRRPNTSFCFLDIRSPGLGDTAMYLCATSGVGQGREKLFFGSGTQLSVL.

This chain connects TRBV6-1 to TRBJ2-1; D perhaps matches TRBD2 (6 bases). CDR1 and CDR2 from the germline V gene are MNHNS and SASEGT. The CDR3 covers 17 residues. V gave up 2 bases and J gave up 4 bases, with 18 bases separating them. The CDR3 DNA sequence: TGTGCCAGCAGTGAAAGGCCCTGGAGTAGCGGATACAATGAGCAGTTCTTC. It translates to CASSERPWSSGYNEQFF.

The J gene is TRBJ2-3, the V gene TRBV10-1; 13 nucleotides agree with TRBD2. CDR3 length equals 16 residues. Per the germline V gene, CDR1 is WNHNN and CDR2 is SYGVQD (reference sequence). J gave up 4 bases and V 4 bases, and 5 bases lay outside the gene matches. The CDR3 coding sequence is TGCGCCAGCAGTGGACGACTAGCGGGAGGTCCAGATACGCAGTATTTT. It is translated as CASSGRLAGGPDTQYF.

The table lists this clone with a count of one. The chain joins TRBV5-1 to TRBJ2-2; no clear D. The CDR3 length is 12 residues. Germline lookup yields CDR1 SGHRS and CDR2 YFSETQ. V shed 7 bases and J shed 5 bases, with 9 bases lying between them. The CDR3 protein is CASGPLTGELFF. CDR3 DNA: TGCGCCAGCGGCCCCCTTACCGGGGAGCTGTTTTTT. The full variable domain, in which reference TRBV5-1 and TRBJ2-2 provide the parts outside the CDR3, is KAGVTQTPRYLIKTRGQQVTLSCSPISGHRSVSWYQQTPGQGLQFLFEYFSETQRNKGNFPGRFSGRQFSNSRSEMNVSTLELGDSALYLCASGPLTGELFFGEGSRLTVL.